This TCR beta chain was sequenced in a study of response to subunit inactivated influenza vaccine. Study observations and caveats: Authors suggested each seasonal flu vaccination may recruit only limited numbers of new T cells.

Ten or more counts support this clonotype. Its target is not known. Looked up from germline, CDR1 is SGDLS and CDR2 is YYNGEE. V dropped 2 bases and J dropped 5 bases, with 11 bases sitting between them. This CDR3 has 15 amino acids. TCRdb processed the RT-PCR reads anew with MiXCR; each CDR3 protein has one entry. The sample yields 560,000 or so distinct CDR3 sequences, around 8% seen once. The chain has TRBV9 and TRBJ1-6; the D is unclear. The source was PBMCs from blood, collected less than 30 months after vaccination. The source of this sequence is a man between 45 and 75 years old who received an inactivated influenza vaccine. The CDR3 region has the DNA TGTGCCAGCAGCGTCGATGGAGGGAATAATTCACCCCTCCACTTT. Protein: CASSVDGGNNSPLHF. Combining the CDR3 with reference TRBV9 and TRBJ1-6 gives the whole variable domain DSGVTQTPKHLITATGQRVTLRCSPRSGDLSVYWYQQSLDQGLQFLIQYYNGEERAKGNILERFSAQQFPDLHSELNLSSLELGDSALYFCASSVDGGNNSPLHFGNGTRLTVT.